The clone carrying this T cell receptor beta chain was seen just once. Sequenced by immunoSEQ multiplex PCR; TCRdb stores in-frame clones only, minus some. This table holds 240,000 or so clones, more than 70% found once. The data were taken from a study of blood T cell repertoires in COVID-19. Study at large: The origin of the acute and convalescent COVID-19 samples was the United States, Italy and Spain.

Trimming removed 5 bases from V and 3 bases from J, with 10 bases in between. Germline lookup yields CDR1 SGHVS and CDR2 FQNEAQ. There are 13 residues in the CDR3. The TCR was taken from a man older than 75 with acute or convalescent COVID-19. Sample: peripheral blood. The chain is built from TRBV7-8 and TRBJ1-1, with D hard to call. CDR3 amino acids: CASSPRSDTEAFF. The CDR3 bases are TGTGCCAGCAGCCCCAGGTCTGACACTGAAGCTTTCTTT.